This entry lists 32 T cell receptor beta chains sequenced from one sample in a study of radiation and T cells in renal cell carcinoma (dated by TCRdb to the early 2020s). Libraries were constructed by the immunoSEQ multiplex PCR assay. TCRdb limited this immuneACCESS table to in-frame rearrangements with V and J called. A share of clones is missing; checked studies link under half to unresolved V genes, and the rest is unexplained. A total of approximately 92,000 clones appear in this sample, around 81% of them only once. Around 9.4% of the sample goes to the ten largest clones. What this sample's time point label stands for: blood 4 weeks post-SBRT, at nephrectomy. This specimen's treatment or condition label, interpreted: 15 Gy SBRT to primary tumor, nephrectomy 4 weeks later. Sequences were derived from blood, sampled from a patient whose treatment included radiotherapy and nephrectomy. All receptors come from a middle-aged man with renal cell carcinoma.

This rearrangement joins TRBV25-1 to TRBJ2-7; D unresolved. The V and J ends lost 2 bases and 4 bases respectively, with 6 bases between them. The CDR3 is 12 residues long. Germline-derived CDR1 and CDR2 are MGHDK and SYGVNS. The CDR3 nucleotides are TGTGCCAGCAGTGAAGGGGAATACGAGCAGTACTTC. It encodes CASSEGEYEQYF.

Details on this clone: Sequence at one end of the junction differs from germline and may be a read error. V usage is TRBV7-7 and J usage is TRBJ2-3; a weak D match, TRBD1 (6 bases). Germline loops: CDR1 SSHAT, CDR2 FNYEAQ (reference sequence). CDR3 length: 16 residues. In DNA form, the CDR3 reads TGTGCTAGCAGCTGGCGACGACAGGACCTACAAGGTACGCAGTATTTT. Translation: CASSWRRQDLQGTQYF.

A single count supports this clone. The CDR3 DNA follows: TGCGCCAGCAGCTTGGGTATCCCCGCGGGAGGGCCTTACGAGCAGTACTTC. As protein: CASSLGIPAGGPYEQYF. V usage is TRBV5-1 and J usage is TRBJ2-7; 9 positions agree with TRBD2. The CDR3 has 17 residues. V gave up 0 bases and J gave up 4 bases; unmatched junction bases: 11. Germline CDR1 SGHRS, CDR2 YFSETQ.

The chain uses TRBV10-3 and TRBJ2-2; a possible D gene is TRBD2 (5 bases). Germline CDR1 ENHRY, CDR2 SYGVKD. V lost 4 bases and J 1 base, leaving 7 bases between the germline ends. The CDR3 is 14 amino acids. Here the CDR3 DNA reads TGTGCCATCAGTGTCGAGGGGAACACCGGGGAGCTGTTTTTT. Protein: CAISVEGNTGELFF.

This chain links TRBV2 with TRBJ2-1, with D perhaps matching TRBD2 (6 bases). The V end was cut by 2 bases, the J end by 8 bases, with 13 bases between. Germline V lookup: CDR1 SNHLY, CDR2 FYNNEI. The CDR3 contains 14 residues. The CDR3 nucleotides are TGTGCCAGCAGTGAACTAGCGAGTGGTGATGAGCAGTTCTTC. Amino acid sequence: CASSELASGDEQFF. Drawing the rest from reference TRBV2 and TRBJ2-1, the complete variable domain is EPEVTQTPSHQVTQMGQEVILRCVPISNHLYFYWYRQILGQKVEFLVSFYNNEISEKSEIFDDQFSVERPDGSNFTLKIRSTKLEDSAMYFCASSELASGDEQFFGPGTRLTVL.

The chain employs TRBV6-5 and TRBJ2-2, with TRBD2 identical over 8 bases. The CDR3 runs 15 residues. J lost 5 bases, V lost 7 bases, and 9 bases had no gene match. Germline V CDR1 and CDR2: MNHEY, SVGAGI. The CDR3 region is CASNLLAADTGELFF. The CDR3 nucleotides are TGTGCCAGCAATCTACTAGCGGCTGATACCGGGGAGCTGTTTTTT.

J is TRBJ2-3 and V is TRBV7-3; D might be TRBD2 (6 bases). Germline CDR1 SGHTA, CDR2 FQGTGA. The V end lost 5 bases, the J end lost 5 bases, and 11 bases lay between the germline ends. The CDR3 runs to 13 residues. This CDR3 is CASSGTRGDTQYF. For the CDR3, the DNA is TGTGCCAGCAGCGGGACTCGAGGAGATACGCAGTATTTT.

This chain connects TRBV7-9 to TRBJ1-1; D unclear. The germline gives CDR1 SEHNR, CDR2 FQNEAQ (reference sequence). V dropped 0 bases and J dropped 10 bases, with 6 bases sitting between them. This CDR3 is 11 amino acids long. The CDR3 region has the DNA TGTGCCAGCAGCTTAGCTCCGGGAGCTTTCTTT. Translating gives CASSLAPGAFF.

This chain joins TRBV30 and TRBJ1-1, with 7 bases lining up with TRBD1. J gave up 6 bases and V 2 bases, and 12 bases lay outside the gene matches. Germline V gene sequence: CDR1 GTSNPN, CDR2 SVGIG (reference sequence). The CDR3 loop spans 15 amino acids. CDR3 in amino acids: CAWSTSTGRSSEAFF. DNA for the CDR3: TGTGCCTGGAGTACTTCGACAGGGCGCAGCTCTGAAGCTTTCTTT.

The chain recombines TRBV4-3 with TRBJ2-7; a possible D gene is TRBD1 (5 bases). Trimming took off 3 bases at V and 0 bases at J, with 12 bases between the two ends. The germline V gene encodes CDR1 LGHNA and CDR2 YSLEER. CDR3 length equals 15 residues. This chain's CDR3 is CASSHALGDSYEQYF. The CDR3 DNA follows: TGCGCCAGCAGCCACGCCCTAGGGGACTCCTACGAGCAGTACTTC.

The gene calls are TRBV7-2 and TRBJ1-6; tentatively, D is TRBD1 (5 bases). The V end lost 3 bases, the J end lost 6 bases, and 9 bases lay between the germline ends. The CDR3 is 14 amino acids. Germline V gene data show CDR1 as SGHTA and CDR2 as FQGNSA. Here the CDR3 DNA reads TGTGCCAGCAGCTTGACAGTTTTTAATTCACCCCTCCACTTT. This encodes CASSLTVFNSPLHF.

The chain is built from TRBV5-4 and TRBJ2-7, with 7 bases aligning to TRBD2. Trimming cost V 3 bases and J 4 bases; bases outside gene matches: 4. Per the germline V gene, CDR1 is SGHNT and CDR2 is YYREEE (reference sequence). This CDR3 region has 13 residues. The CDR3 is CASSWGGSYEQYF. In DNA form, the CDR3 reads TGTGCCAGCAGCTGGGGGGGGAGTTACGAGCAGTACTTC.

V gene TRBV5-4 combines with J gene TRBJ2-3; TRBD1 matches 7 bases. The CDR3 consists of 15 residues. The J segment lost 0 bases and the V segment lost 3 bases, leaving 4 bases of the junction unmatched. Per the germline V gene, CDR1 is SGHNT and CDR2 is YYREEE (reference sequence). CDR3 amino acids: CASSSRQGSTDTQYF. CDR3 nucleotides: TGTGCCAGCAGCTCAAGACAGGGAAGCACAGATACGCAGTATTTT.

The count of this clone is one. V and J are TRBV11-1 and TRBJ2-5; D is undetermined. Germline CDR1 is SGHAT and CDR2 is FQDESV (reference sequence). V was shortened by 4 bases and J by 5 bases, with 5 bases between the two germline ends. CDR3 length: 11 amino acids. In DNA, the CDR3 is TGTGCCAGCAGCTATGGGGAGACCCAGTACTTC. Translating gives CASSYGETQYF.

V and J are TRBV20-1 and TRBJ2-7; D remains ambiguous. The V end was cut by 2 bases, the J end by 3 bases, with 5 bases between. The CDR3 is made up of 11 amino acids. Germline CDR1 is DFQATT and CDR2 is SNEGSKA (reference sequence). The CDR3 region has the DNA TGCAGTGCTAGACTAGGCTACGAGCAGTACTTC. Amino acid sequence: CSARLGYEQYF.

This sequence joins TRBV5-1 and TRBJ2-7; possibly TRBD2 for D (5 bases). The V gene lost 0 bases and the J gene lost 1 base, with 17 bases spanning the gap. This CDR3 contains 17 residues. Germline V gene lookup returns CDR1 SGHRS and CDR2 YFSETQ. The CDR3 region has the DNA TGCGCCAGCAGCTTGGCCTCTGGCGGGTCCGTTTCCTACGAGCAGTACTTC. Its protein product is CASSLASGGSVSYEQYF.

The rearrangement joins TRBV6-5 to TRBJ2-2, with TRBD1 as a possible D gene (6 bases). Between the trimmed V and J ends, which lost 7 bases and 6 bases, there was a span of 18 bases. This CDR3 spans 15 amino acids. Germline assignment: CDR1 MNHEY and CDR2 SVGAGI. This chain's CDR3 is CASNPQGAGAGELFF. The CDR3 DNA reads TGTGCCAGCAACCCACAGGGAGCTGGGGCCGGGGAGCTGTTTTTT.

The chain is built from TRBV11-3 and TRBJ2-1; 7 bases match TRBD2. The trim removed 3 bases at V and 5 bases at J, leaving 4 bases unmatched. The CDR3 length is 14 residues. Germline V gene data show CDR1 as SGHNT and CDR2 as YENEEA. The CDR3 reads CASSLGLADNEQFF. CDR3 nucleotides: TGTGCCAGCAGCTTGGGCCTAGCGGACAATGAGCAGTTCTTC.

The CDR3 protein is CASSLDNYSNQPQHF. As DNA, the CDR3 is TGTGCCAGCAGTTTAGACAACTATAGCAATCAGCCCCAGCATTTT. The gene calls are TRBV27 and TRBJ1-5; D is unresolved. V was shortened by 2 bases and J by 0 bases, with 8 bases between the two germline ends. The CDR3 loop spans 15 amino acids. Germline CDR1 MNHEY, CDR2 SMNVEV (reference sequence).

This clone appeared a single time. The rearrangement uses TRBV5-1 and TRBJ1-3; D is unclear. V lost 0 bases to trimming and J lost 0 bases, with 13 bases between them. The CDR3 contains 17 residues. Per the germline V gene, CDR1 is SGHRS and CDR2 is YFSETQ. The CDR3 coding sequence is TGCGCCAGCAGCTTGGACGGGAGGAGAACCTCTGGAAACACCATATATTTT. Its translation is CASSLDGRRTSGNTIYF.

The chain employs TRBV9 and TRBJ2-7, with D possibly being TRBD1 (5 bases). CDR1 is SGDLS, CDR2 YYNGEE, per germline. Between the trimmed V and J ends, which lost 0 bases and 0 bases, there was a span of 10 bases. The CDR3 loop spans 15 amino acids. CDR3 protein: CASSVAAQASYEQYF. CDR3 DNA sequence: TGTGCCAGCAGCGTAGCTGCACAGGCCTCCTACGAGCAGTACTTC.

The count of this clone is one. This chain uses TRBV14 with TRBJ1-2; no clear D. CDR3 size: 14 residues. The V gene lost 3 bases and the J gene lost 6 bases, with 14 bases spanning the gap. CDR1 SGHDN and CDR2 FVKESK come from the germline V gene. CDR3 sequence reads: CASSQITGGDGYTF. CDR3 bases: TGTGCCAGCAGCCAGATCACCGGTGGGGATGGCTACACCTTC. The full variable domain, rest sourced from reference TRBV14 and TRBJ1-2, is EAGVTQFPSHSVIEKGQTVTLRCDPISGHDNLYWYRRVMGKEIKFLLHFVKESKQDESGMPNNRFLAERTGGTYSTLKVQPAELEDSGVYFCASSQITGGDGYTFGSGTRLTVV.

Points on this clone: The sample holds other DNA sequences that translate to the same CDR3. This CDR3 reads CASSPQGDQPQHF. CDR3 nucleotide sequence: TGTGCCAGCAGCCCACAGGGAGATCAGCCCCAGCATTTT. The rearrangement joins TRBV7-2 to TRBJ1-5; tentatively, D is TRBD1 (6 bases). The CDR3 sequence is 13 residues long. Per the germline V gene, CDR1 is SGHTA and CDR2 is FQGNSA. Trimming cost V 5 bases and J 5 bases, with 10 bases left between them.

V is TRBV15 and J is TRBJ2-7; D ambiguous. Germline V lookup: CDR1 LNHNV, CDR2 YYDKDF (reference sequence). Trimming stripped 1 base from V and 2 bases from J, with 9 bases between. CDR3 length: 14 residues. CDR3 loop: CATSRGGIAYEQYF. In nucleotides, the CDR3 is TGTGCCACCAGCAGAGGTGGGATAGCCTACGAGCAGTACTTC.

The chain is built from TRBV5-1 and TRBJ1-3; perhaps TRBD1 as D (5 bases). The V gene lost 5 bases and the J gene lost 7 bases, with 16 bases spanning the gap. The length of the CDR3 is 14 residues. Germline V gene sequence: CDR1 SGHRS, CDR2 YFSETQ. The CDR3 reads CASRETGPGNTIYF. The DNA for the CDR3 is TGCGCCAGCAGAGAAACGGGACCCGGGAACACCATATATTTT.

The rearrangement links TRBV30 to TRBJ2-7; unclear D gene. Germline CDR1 and CDR2: GTSNPN and SVGIG (reference sequence). Trimming cost V 4 bases and J 1 base, with 5 bases left between them. The CDR3 spans 11 residues. CDR3 loop: CAWTVSYEQYF. CDR3 DNA sequence: TGTGCCTGGACAGTTTCCTACGAGCAGTACTTC.

V is TRBV5-1 and J is TRBJ2-3; 7 positions match TRBD2. V dropped 5 bases and J dropped 2; count of bases not matched to a gene: 8. CDR3 length equals 15 residues. Germline V gene sequence: CDR1 SGHRS, CDR2 YFSETQ. The CDR3 region has the DNA TGCGCCAGCAGACCCGGCGGGGGATTCACAGATACGCAGTATTTT. Encoded protein: CASRPGGGFTDTQYF. The full variable domain, completed using reference TRBV5-1 and TRBJ2-3, is KAGVTQTPRYLIKTRGQQVTLSCSPISGHRSVSWYQQTPGQGLQFLFEYFSETQRNKGNFPGRFSGRQFSNSRSEMNVSTLELGDSALYLCASRPGGGFTDTQYFGPGTRLTVL.

The chain combines TRBV29-1 with TRBJ2-7, with D perhaps TRBD1 (6 bases). CDR1 is SQVTM, CDR2 ANQGSEA, per germline. The CDR3 covers 14 residues. Trimming cost V 1 base and J 2 bases, with 12 bases left between them. For the CDR3, the DNA is TGCAGCGTTGAAGCAGGGGCCACCCCCTACGAGCAGTACTTC. It codes for CSVEAGATPYEQYF.

This rearrangement joins TRBV7-9 to TRBJ2-3; D is unclear. V dropped 5 bases and J dropped 2 bases, with 8 bases sitting between them. The CDR3 is 13 amino acids. Per the germline V gene, CDR1 is SEHNR and CDR2 is FQNEAQ (reference sequence). CDR3 protein: CASSPPATDTQYF. CDR3 DNA sequence: TGTGCCAGCAGCCCCCCAGCCACAGATACGCAGTATTTT.

Here the CDR3 reads CASSPSIGGTTDTQYF. As DNA, the CDR3 is TGTGCCAGCTCACCCTCAATAGGGGGAACCACAGATACGCAGTATTTT. This chain connects TRBV18 to TRBJ2-3; perhaps TRBD1 as D (6 bases). Germline assignment: CDR1 KGHSH and CDR2 LQKENI. This CDR3 comprises 16 residues. With 3 bases removed from V and 2 bases from J, the gap between germline ends came to 15 bases.

J is TRBJ2-1 and V is TRBV9; 8 bases map to TRBD1. The CDR3 has 16 amino acids. Germline-derived CDR1 and CDR2 are SGDLS and YYNGEE. The junction had 9 bases not matched to a gene; V was cut back by 0 bases and J by 7 bases. CDR3 bases: TGTGCCAGCAGCGTAGGGGGACAGGACGGTCGGAATGAGCAGTTCTTC. This translates into CASSVGGQDGRNEQFF.

V gene TRBV27 combines with J gene TRBJ1-1, with D uncertain. V lost 5 bases to trimming and J lost 3 bases, with 13 bases between them. CDR1 is MNHEY, CDR2 SMNVEV, per germline (reference sequence). The CDR3 is 14 amino acids. The DNA of the CDR3 is TGTGCCAGCAGTCTTACGCTAACAGACACTGAAGCTTTCTTT. It is translated as CASSLTLTDTEAFF.